Listed below are T cell receptor beta chains from one sample, sequenced in a study of blood T cells in healthy people across ages. MiXCR, applied by TCRdb to the 5' RACE reads, yields one record per CDR3 protein. The profile shows about 680,000 distinct CDR3 sequences, more than 40% of them singletons. The sequenced material came from blood. The receptors shown here come from an older woman in good health. The CDR3 runs from the conserved cysteine through the conserved F or W. The order of the fields is clone size, J gene, D gene, V gene, CDR3 DNA, CDR3 protein. The D gene is left open where the match is weak. Clone size appears in some rows only: once, few, many, or a class for an expanded clone.

. TRBJ2-3 TRBD2 TRBV2 TGTGCCAGCATGGCTAGCGGGATAGCGGCAGATACGCAGTATTTT CASMASGIAADTQYF
few TRBJ2-5 TRBD1 TRBV27 TGTGCCAGCAGTCTAAGGGACAGGGGAACGGAGACCCAGTACTTC CASSLRDRGTETQYF
. TRBJ1-6 . TRBV30 TGTGCCTGGAGCGAGGTCATGGGGAATTCACCCCTCCACTTT CAWSEVMGNSPLHF
. TRBJ2-7 . TRBV7-2 TGTGCCAGCACCGGGAGATCCTACAATGAGCAGTACTTC CASTGRSYNEQYF
few TRBJ1-1 . TRBV15 TGTGCCACCAGTAGTGGGACGTGGAACACTGAAGCTTTCTTT CATSSGTWNTEAFF
. TRBJ1-1 TRBD1 TRBV7-8 TGTGCCAGCAGCGCACAGGGGGCAGACCTGAGGACTGAAGCTTTCTTT CASSAQGADLRTEAFF
. TRBJ2-7 . TRBV5-1 TGCGCCAGCAGCTTGGAGTCATCGGTCGACGAGCAGTACTTC CASSLESSVDEQYF
few TRBJ1-2 . TRBV9 TGTGCCAGCAGCGGGTTCCGGGACCGAAGAAGACATGGCTACACCTTC CASSGFRDRRRHGYTF
. TRBJ2-3 . TRBV4-3 TGCGCCAGCAGCCAAGAACGGCTAGGTGGGGGCACAGATACGCAGTATTTT CASSQERLGGGTDTQYF
. TRBJ2-1 TRBD2 TRBV6-1 TGTGCCAGCAGTGAACGGGTAGCGGGATACAATGAGCAGTTCTTC CASSERVAGYNEQFF
few TRBJ2-7 TRBD1 TRBV10-3 TGTGCCATCAGTGCGGAAGCAGGGGGTTCCTACGAGCAGTACTTC CAISAEAGGSYEQYF
. TRBJ2-7 TRBD2 TRBV20-1 TGCAGTGCTACCCGACTAGCGGGAGATTACTACGAGCAGTACTTC CSATRLAGDYYEQYF
. TRBJ2-2 . TRBV12-3/TRBV12-4 TGTGCCAGCAGATCCTTGGACTTTCCCCCCGGGGAGCTGTTTTTT CASRSLDFPPGELFF
. TRBJ1-4 . TRBV2 TGTGCCAGCAGTGAAACAGGTGTAGGTGAAAAACTGTTTTTT CASSETGVGEKLFF
. TRBJ1-2 . TRBV29-1 TGCAACGCCGTCACGGATTATAACTATGGCTACACCTTC CNAVTDYNYGYTF
. TRBJ2-5 TRBD2 TRBV20-1 TGCAGTGCTCCGCCTAGCGGGAGCCCCAGGGAGACCCAGTACTTC CSAPPSGSPRETQYF
. TRBJ2-1 . TRBV7-8 TGTGCCAGCAGCGCGCTCTTGAGCTCCTACAATGAGCAGTTCTTC CASSALLSSYNEQFF
. TRBJ1-2 TRBD1 TRBV2 TGTGCCAGCAGCTATGGCGGACAGGGCCTTGGCTACACCTTC CASSYGGQGLGYTF
. TRBJ2-5 TRBD1 TRBV11-3 TGTGCCAGCAGCCCCGGGACAGGGTTTCAAGAGACCCAGTACTTC CASSPGTGFQETQYF
few TRBJ2-7 TRBD1 TRBV7-9 TGTGCCAGCAGCTCATCTAGGGACAGCTGGAACTACGAGCAGTACTTC CASSSSRDSWNYEQYF
. TRBJ2-4 . TRBV11-2 TGTGCCAGCAGCTTAGATACTAGAGTTCAGTACTTC CASSLDTRVQYF
. TRBJ2-3 . TRBV7-2 TGTGCCAGCAGCTCAGGAGGGACTCCCACAGATACGCAGTATTTT CASSSGGTPTDTQYF
. TRBJ2-7 . TRBV29-1 TGCAGCGTTGTTCTGCGGTCGTCGGGCGAGCAGTACTTC CSVVLRSSGEQYF
once TRBJ2-5 TRBD2 TRBV30 TGTGCCTGGAGTGTACGGGGGACTAGCGGAAAGAATGAGCAGTACTTC CAWSVRGTSGKNEQYF
. TRBJ2-2 . TRBV4-3 TGCGCCAGCAGCCACCGAACAGGGTCCGGGGAGCTGTTTTTT CASSHRTGSGELFF
few TRBJ2-7 TRBD2 TRBV14 TGTGCCAGCAGCCTGCGACCTAGCGGCTTCCCCTACGAGCAGTACTTC CASSLRPSGFPYEQYF
. TRBJ2-3 TRBD2 TRBV7-2 TGTGCCAGCAGCTCGACAATCGGGACTGGCGGGAGACGGACAGATACGCAGTATTTT CASSSTIGTGGRRTDTQYF
. TRBJ2-1 TRBD2 TRBV20-1 TGCAGTGGGTCTAGCGGGAGGGGAAATGAGCAGTTCTTC CSGSSGRGNEQFF
. TRBJ2-3 . TRBV7-2 TGTGCCAGCAGCTTAGGGCCCAGGGGGGCTGACACAGATACGCGGTATTTT CASSLGPRGADTDTRYF
many TRBJ2-7 . TRBV12-3/TRBV12-4 TGTGCCAGCAGTTTAGCGGGATACTACGAGCAGTACTTC CASSLAGYYEQYF
few TRBJ2-1 TRBD2 TRBV7-9 TGTGCCAGCAGCTCAAAACTAGCGGGGGAAGGGGGCAATGAGCAGTTCTTC CASSSKLAGEGGNEQFF
. TRBJ2-1 . TRBV20-1 TGCAGTGCTCCCCCCATAATGGGGGCGAATGAGCAGTTCTTC CSAPPIMGANEQFF
many TRBJ1-1 . TRBV6-2/TRBV6-3 TGTGCCAGCAACTTACAGGGCTCGACTGAAGCTTTCTTT CASNLQGSTEAFF
. TRBJ2-5 . TRBV28 TGTGCCAGCAGTTTGGGAACCGGGACCAAAAGACCCAAGACCCAGTACTTC CASSLGTGTKRPKTQYF
. TRBJ2-5 TRBD2 TRBV7-9 TGTGCCAGCACTCGCGGGGGGGTCGGGGAGACCCAGTACTTC CASTRGGVGETQYF
few TRBJ2-3 TRBD2 TRBV20-1 TGCAGTGCTAGTAGACTAGCGGCGGGGACAGATACGCAGTATTTT CSASRLAAGTDTQYF
. TRBJ2-7 . TRBV6-5 TGTGCCAGCAGACGATCGACGGAGCTCTCGGGGGAGCAGTACTTC CASRRSTELSGEQYF
few TRBJ2-3 TRBD2 TRBV7-8 TGTGCCAGCAGCTTAGCTAGCGGGAGCGGGGTAGATACGCAGTATTTT CASSLASGSGVDTQYF
. TRBJ2-7 TRBD2 TRBV4-1 TGCGCCAGCAGCGAGTCAGGTGGGACTAGACAGCAGTACTTC CASSESGGTRQQYF
few TRBJ2-1 TRBD1 TRBV7-3 TGTGCCAGCGGGCTACCGGGACAGGAAAGCACCAATGAGCAGTTCTTC CASGLPGQESTNEQFF
few TRBJ2-5 . TRBV5-1 TGCGCCAGCAGCTTGGAGGAGGGTTGGGAGACCCAGTACTTC CASSLEEGWETQYF
. TRBJ2-1 TRBD1 TRBV5-6 TGTGCCAGCAGCTCAAGGACAGGGATTTGGGAGCAGTTCTTC CASSSRTGIWEQFF
. TRBJ2-3 TRBD2 TRBV15 TGTGCCACCAGCCCTCTTGGGACTACCTACACAGATACGCAGTATTTT CATSPLGTTYTDTQYF
. TRBJ1-5 . TRBV10-3 TGCGCCATCAGTGACTTAAGCAGCGGCAATCAGCCCCAGCATTTT CAISDLSSGNQPQHF
. TRBJ1-2 . TRBV20-1 TGCAGTGCTAGTGTCGGGGTTACTAACTATGGCTACACCTTC CSASVGVTNYGYTF
. TRBJ2-4 TRBD2 TRBV20-1 TGCAATGCTACTCCCCTGCCGGGACTAGCGGGATTAGCCAAAAACATTCAGTACTTC CNATPLPGLAGLAKNIQYF